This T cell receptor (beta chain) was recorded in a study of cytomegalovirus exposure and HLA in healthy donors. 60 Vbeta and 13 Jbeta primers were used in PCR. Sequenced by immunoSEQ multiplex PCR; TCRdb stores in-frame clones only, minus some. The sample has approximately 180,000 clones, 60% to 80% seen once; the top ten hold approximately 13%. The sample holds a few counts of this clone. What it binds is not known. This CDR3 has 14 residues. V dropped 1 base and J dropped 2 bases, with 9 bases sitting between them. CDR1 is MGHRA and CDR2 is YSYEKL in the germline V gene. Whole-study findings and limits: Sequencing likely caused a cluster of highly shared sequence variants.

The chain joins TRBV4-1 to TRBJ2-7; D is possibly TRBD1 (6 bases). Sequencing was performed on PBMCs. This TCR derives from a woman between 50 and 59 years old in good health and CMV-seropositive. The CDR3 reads CASSQVPGAYEQYF. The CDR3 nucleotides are TGCGCCAGCAGCCAAGTTCCAGGGGCCTACGAGCAGTACTTC.